The clone carrying this TCR beta chain appeared many times. Its antigen is currently unknown. Thyroid surgery had not been preceded by any treatment in any patient. The data belong to a study of metastatic and nonmetastatic thyroid tumors. Study-level information: Repertoires of blood and of tissue (tumor or nodule) from malignant and benign thyroid patients were compared. The study's findings and limits: Reports indicated that malignant thyroid tumors showed significantly higher TCR beta diversity than benign nodules did, in blood and tumor.

Per germline, CDR1 MNHEY and CDR2 SVGEGT. This CDR3 region has 12 residues. V lost 2 bases, J lost 7 bases, and 6 bases lay in between. TCRdb used MiXCR to call clones anew from the PCR reads. The table has 35,000 to 50,000 clones, roughly 17% seen once. The V call is TRBV6-2 or TRBV6-3, the J call TRBJ2-1; possibly TRBD1 for D (5 bases). This sequence originates from a female donor with papillary thyroid cancer or a benign thyroid nodule (not recorded which). Some clones in this sample may be carry-over from other donors' samples. The material sequenced was tumor tissue. The DNA for the CDR3 is TGTGCCAGCAGTTACGCAGGGAATGAGCAGTTCTTC. Residues: CASSYAGNEQFF.